Following are 19 T cell receptor beta chains from one sample sequenced in a study of shared clonotypes between healthy human individuals (dated by TCRdb to 2020 to 2022). Receptor libraries were prepared by the immunoSEQ multiplex PCR assay. Held by TCRdb, this immuneACCESS table contains in-frame sequences only and omits some clones. Under half of the omission traces to an unresolved V gene where checked; the cause of the rest is unknown. Across this sample there are 950,000 to 1,100,000 clones, with about 80% seen only once. The ten top clones hold roughly 0.57% of the sample. The sample comprised memory CD4+ T cells from PBMCs. What the cell subset or site label conveys for this sample: CD45RA-negative fraction. Receptor source: a man aged 18 to 35 in good health. Some clones in this sample may be carry-over from other donors' samples.

The sample holds one count of this clone. This rearrangement joins TRBV30 to TRBJ1-5, with 7 bases fitting TRBD1. CDR1 GTSNPN and CDR2 SVGIG come from the germline V gene (reference sequence). CDR3 length equals 16 residues. J was trimmed by 2 bases and V by 0 bases; bases with no gene match: 7. In DNA, the CDR3 is TGTGCCTGGAGTGTACAGGGTACAGGGGGCAATCAGCCCCAGCATTTT. This translates into CAWSVQGTGGNQPQHF. The variable domain in full, with the rest retrieved from reference TRBV30 and TRBJ1-5, is SQTIHQWPATLVQPVGSPLSLECTVEGTSNPNLYWYRQAAGRGLQLLFYSVGIGQISSEVPQNLSASRPQDRQFILSSKKLLLSDSGFYLCAWSVQGTGGNQPQHFGDGTRLSIL.

The rearrangement links TRBV11-3 to TRBJ2-1, with TRBD2 matching over 7 bases. V shed 5 bases, J shed 2 bases, and the junction held 3 bases outside the gene matches. Germline CDR1 and CDR2: SGHNT and YENEEA. This CDR3 region has 14 residues. In DNA form, the CDR3 reads TGTGCCAGCAGCGAGAGCGGGACCTACAATGAGCAGTTCTTC. The encoded protein is CASSESGTYNEQFF.

The CDR3 sequence: CASSSHRGRPETEAFF. As DNA, the CDR3 is TGTGCCAGTAGTTCCCACAGGGGGCGCCCGGAGACTGAAGCTTTCTTT. The chain uses TRBV19 and TRBJ1-1; 9 bases map to TRBD1. Germline V gene sequence: CDR1 LNHDA, CDR2 SQIVND (reference sequence). The CDR3 covers 16 residues. With V trimmed by 5 bases and J by 5 bases, 12 bases remained unmatched.

This clone appeared a few times. The rearrangement joins TRBV2 to TRBJ1-1; no firm D call. Deletions cut 2 bases from V and 4 bases from J, with 11 bases between. The CDR3 totals 14 residues. CDR1 is SNHLY and CDR2 is FYNNEI in the germline V gene. CDR3 nucleotides: TGTGCCAGCAGTGAACATGCCGGAGGCACTGAAGCTTTCTTT. Its translation: CASSEHAGGTEAFF.

In the case of this clone: Just one base apart from a much larger clone, this may be a read error. The chain uses TRBV7-2 and TRBJ1-2, with D maybe TRBD1 (5 bases). The V and J ends lost 4 bases and 3 bases respectively, with 9 bases between them. The CDR3 is 13 amino acids. In germline, CDR1 is SGHTA, CDR2 FQGNSA. The chain's CDR3 is CASSYGTDYGYTF. The CDR3 coding sequence is TGTGCCAGCAGCTACGGGACGGACTATGGCTACACCTTC.

V is TRBV28 and J is TRBJ2-7; D is perhaps TRBD1 or TRBD2 (5 bases each). Germline V gene data show CDR1 as MDHEN and CDR2 as SYDVKM. V shed 2 bases and J shed 3 bases, with 11 bases lying between them. The length of the CDR3 is 14 residues. The CDR3 reads CASSLKGRGYEQYF. The CDR3, as DNA: TGTGCCAGCAGTTTAAAGGGACGGGGCTACGAGCAGTACTTC.

V gene TRBV7-9 combines with J gene TRBJ2-3, with D perhaps TRBD1 or TRBD2 (5 bases each). CDR3 length equals 16 residues. Germline lookup yields CDR1 SEHNR and CDR2 FQNEAQ (reference sequence). With 1 base removed from V and 3 bases from J, the gap between germline ends came to 14 bases. Here the CDR3 reads CASSLDGGKATDTQYF. CDR3 nucleotide sequence: TGTGCCAGCAGCTTAGATGGGGGTAAGGCGACAGATACGCAGTATTTT.

This chain connects TRBV6-1 to TRBJ2-3; D is unresolved. V was pared by 8 bases and J by 3 bases, with 9 bases between. Germline V lookup: CDR1 MNHNS, CDR2 SASEGT. There are 12 residues in the CDR3. The CDR3 loop is CASSPPTDTQYF. DNA of the CDR3: TGTGCCAGCTCCCCCCCGACAGATACGCAGTATTTT.

The rearrangement joins TRBV27 to TRBJ1-5; 12 bases are shared with TRBD1. The CDR3 consists of 15 residues. The germline CDR1 and CDR2 sequences are MNHEY and SMNVEV (reference sequence). V trimming: 5 bases; J trimming: 5 bases; junction bases outside the gene matches: 4. The CDR3 coding sequence is TGTGCCAGCAGTCGGGGACAGGGGGCTGATCAGCCCCAGCATTTT. It specifies CASSRGQGADQPQHF.

The rearrangement joins TRBV5-6 to TRBJ2-5; D is unresolved. Germline loops: CDR1 SGHDT, CDR2 YYEEEE. Trimming took 3 bases from V and 5 from J, leaving 5 bases between them. This CDR3 contains 11 residues. CDR3 loop: CASSSWETQYF. Written as DNA, the CDR3 is TGTGCCAGCAGCTCGTGGGAGACCCAGTACTTC.

The rearrangement uses TRBV7-2 and TRBJ2-1, with D possibly being TRBD1 (5 bases). The V gene's germline CDR1 is SGHTA and CDR2 FQGNSA. This CDR3 has 14 residues. The V gene lost 3 bases and the J gene lost 6 bases, with 12 bases spanning the gap. Here the CDR3 reads CASSFQGDSNEQFF. CDR3 nucleotides: TGTGCCAGCAGCTTCCAGGGTGACTCCAATGAGCAGTTCTTC.

The chain recombines TRBV19 with TRBJ2-1, with D perhaps TRBD2 (5 bases). The CDR3 is made up of 13 amino acids. Germline V gene data show CDR1 as LNHDA and CDR2 as SQIVND (reference sequence). V lost 0 bases and J lost 9, with 9 bases in between. The CDR3 spells CASSIDTSGEQFF. In DNA, the CDR3 is TGTGCCAGTAGTATAGATACTAGTGGTGAGCAGTTCTTC.

The rearrangement uses TRBV14 and TRBJ2-7; 7 positions match TRBD1. The J segment lost 1 base and the V segment lost 2 bases, leaving 5 bases of the junction unmatched. The CDR3 runs to 15 residues. Germline CDR1 SGHDN, CDR2 FVKESK. The chain's CDR3 is CASSQFQQGSYEQYF. As DNA, the CDR3 is TGTGCCAGCAGCCAATTCCAACAGGGGTCCTACGAGCAGTACTTC.

This sequence joins TRBV6-1 and TRBJ1-2, with D possibly matching TRBD1 (6 bases). V shed 6 bases and J shed 6 bases, with 14 bases lying between them. CDR3 length equals 13 residues. Germline CDR1 MNHNS, CDR2 SASEGT. This CDR3 is CASRIDRTNGYTF. In DNA, the CDR3 is TGTGCCAGCAGGATAGACAGGACGAATGGCTACACCTTC.

This chain uses TRBV7-9 with TRBJ2-2, with a tentative D call TRBD1 (6 bases). The CDR3 has 14 amino acids. With 5 bases removed from V and 1 base from J, the gap between germline ends came to 8 bases. The germline V gene encodes CDR1 SEHNR and CDR2 FQNEAQ (reference sequence). The CDR3 nucleotides are TGTGCCAGCAGCGTCAGGGGGAACACCGGGGAGCTGTTTTTT. Translation: CASSVRGNTGELFF.

Concerning this clone: Given a much more abundant clone one base away, this may be a read error. CDR3 DNA: TGTGCCTGGAGTCGTCTAGCGGGAGAGAAGCTCTTC. Translating gives CAWSRLAGEKLF. The chain has TRBV30 and TRBJ2-1; 10 bases line up with TRBD2. This CDR3 is 12 amino acids long. CDR1 is GTSNPN and CDR2 is SVGIG in the germline V gene (reference sequence).

This chain links TRBV6-5 with TRBJ2-3, with 7 bases lining up with TRBD2. The germline V gene encodes CDR1 MNHEY and CDR2 SVGAGI. The CDR3 runs to 15 residues. Losses at the gene ends were 2 bases for V and 2 bases for J; bases not matched to a gene: 4. CDR3 protein: CASSYGAGDTDTQYF. CDR3 sequence (DNA): TGTGCCAGCAGTTACGGGGCGGGGGACACAGATACGCAGTATTTT.

The chain has TRBV6-5 and TRBJ2-2; perhaps TRBD1 as D (5 bases). Germline values: CDR1 MNHEY, CDR2 SVGAGI. The CDR3 is 13 residues long. The V and J ends lost 7 bases and 4 bases respectively, with 10 bases between them. The CDR3 nucleotides are TGTGCCAGCACCGGCAGGGTCACCGGGGAGCTGTTTTTT. It yields the protein CASTGRVTGELFF.

The genes are TRBV27 and TRBJ2-7; 12 bases map to TRBD2. This CDR3 is built from 15 residues. V lost 5 bases, J lost 3 bases, and 5 bases stayed unmatched. Germline V gene sequence: CDR1 MNHEY, CDR2 SMNVEV (reference sequence). The CDR3 sequence is CASSILAGGLYEQYF. The CDR3 DNA reads TGTGCCAGCAGTATACTAGCGGGGGGTCTCTACGAGCAGTACTTC.